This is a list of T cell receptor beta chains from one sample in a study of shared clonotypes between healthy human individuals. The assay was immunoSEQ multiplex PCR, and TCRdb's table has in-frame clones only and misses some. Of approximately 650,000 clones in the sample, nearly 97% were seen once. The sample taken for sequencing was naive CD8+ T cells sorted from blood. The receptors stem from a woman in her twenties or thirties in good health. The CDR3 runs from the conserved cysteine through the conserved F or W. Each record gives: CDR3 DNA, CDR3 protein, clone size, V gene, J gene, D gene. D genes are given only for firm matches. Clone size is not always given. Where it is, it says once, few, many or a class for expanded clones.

CDR3nt: TGTGCCAGCAGCTTAGGTACAGCGGGAGACGAGCAGTACTTC; CDR3aa: CASSLGTAGDEQYF; abundance: NA; v_gene: TRBV13; j_gene: TRBJ2-7; d_gene: TRBD2
CDR3nt: TGTGCCAGCCTCCGGGACACGTCCTACGAGCAGTACTTC; CDR3aa: CASLRDTSYEQYF; abundance: NA; v_gene: TRBV6-1; j_gene: TRBJ2-7; d_gene: NA
CDR3nt: TGTGCCAGCAGTGGGGTTCTCTGGCGGGGAACCTACGAGCAGTACTTC; CDR3aa: CASSGVLWRGTYEQYF; abundance: NA; v_gene: TRBV2; j_gene: TRBJ2-7; d_gene: NA
CDR3nt: TGTGCCAGCAGCCTAGGGCTCTACGAGCAGTACTTC; CDR3aa: CASSLGLYEQYF; abundance: NA; v_gene: TRBV5-6; j_gene: TRBJ2-7; d_gene: NA
CDR3nt: TGTGCCAGCAGCCTGGGACTAGCGGGAGTCGGAGAGACCCAGTACTTC; CDR3aa: CASSLGLAGVGETQYF; abundance: NA; v_gene: TRBV7-9; j_gene: TRBJ2-5; d_gene: TRBD2
CDR3nt: TGTGCCAGCAGCCCTACCCCTAGCGGGGGTACCAATGAGCAGTTCTTC; CDR3aa: CASSPTPSGGTNEQFF; abundance: NA; v_gene: TRBV7-7; j_gene: TRBJ2-1; d_gene: TRBD2
CDR3nt: TGTGCCAGCAGCTTAGCCAGCCAAATGCGTACCTACGAGCAGTACTTC; CDR3aa: CASSLASQMRTYEQYF; abundance: NA; v_gene: TRBV11-2; j_gene: TRBJ2-7; d_gene: NA
CDR3nt: TGTGCCAGCGGCCTCCACAAACGCGAGCAGTACTTC; CDR3aa: CASGLHKREQYF; abundance: NA; v_gene: TRBV25-1; j_gene: TRBJ2-7; d_gene: NA
CDR3nt: TGTGCCAGCAGACCAGACGGTAGCACAGATACGCAGTATTTT; CDR3aa: CASRPDGSTDTQYF; abundance: NA; v_gene: TRBV6-5; j_gene: TRBJ2-3; d_gene: NA
CDR3nt: TGTGCCAGCACCCCCGGGACTAGCGACGAGCAGTACTTC; CDR3aa: CASTPGTSDEQYF; abundance: NA; v_gene: TRBV27; j_gene: TRBJ2-7; d_gene: TRBD2
CDR3nt: TGTGCCAGCAGCTTAGGTGCCGCGCGGGAGGGCCGGGAGACCCAGTACTTC; CDR3aa: CASSLGAAREGRETQYF; abundance: NA; v_gene: TRBV13; j_gene: TRBJ2-5; d_gene: TRBD2
CDR3nt: TGCGCCAGCAGCTCACCTACCGGAGAGCTGTTTTTT; CDR3aa: CASSSPTGELFF; abundance: NA; v_gene: TRBV4-1; j_gene: TRBJ2-2; d_gene: NA
CDR3nt: TGTGCCAGCAGCCCCCTTGGCGGGAGTATCGCAGATACGCAGTATTTT; CDR3aa: CASSPLGGSIADTQYF; abundance: NA; v_gene: TRBV28; j_gene: TRBJ2-3; d_gene: TRBD2
CDR3nt: TGCAGCGTTGTAGGGACCAAGGGCACTGAAGCTTTCTTT; CDR3aa: CSVVGTKGTEAFF; abundance: NA; v_gene: TRBV29-1; j_gene: TRBJ1-1; d_gene: NA
CDR3nt: TGTGCCAGCAGCTTAGGGGGACTAGCGGAGTACGAGCAGTACTTC; CDR3aa: CASSLGGLAEYEQYF; abundance: NA; v_gene: TRBV7-9; j_gene: TRBJ2-7; d_gene: TRBD2
CDR3nt: TGTGCCAGCAGCCCGAATGGCTACACCTTC; CDR3aa: CASSPNGYTF; abundance: NA; v_gene: TRBV9; j_gene: TRBJ1-2; d_gene: NA
CDR3nt: TGTGCCAGCAGCATCCGACAGTCTTATAAGGGCGAGCAGTACTTC; CDR3aa: CASSIRQSYKGEQYF; abundance: few; v_gene: TRBV21-1; j_gene: TRBJ2-7; d_gene: NA
CDR3nt: TGTGCCAGCAGGCGGGAGAGGACTGAAGCTTTCTTT; CDR3aa: CASRRERTEAFF; abundance: NA; v_gene: TRBV2; j_gene: TRBJ1-1; d_gene: NA
CDR3nt: TGTGCCAGCAGTTTATCCCTTGGAACCCGTACCAATGAGCAGTTCTTC; CDR3aa: CASSLSLGTRTNEQFF; abundance: NA; v_gene: TRBV27; j_gene: TRBJ2-1; d_gene: NA
CDR3nt: TGTGCCAGCAGTTTATTTGGTGGGAGTAGTACCGGGGAGCTGTTTTTT; CDR3aa: CASSLFGGSSTGELFF; abundance: NA; v_gene: TRBV27; j_gene: TRBJ2-2; d_gene: NA
CDR3nt: TGTGCCACCGAGGACAGGGCGAACACCGGGGAGCTGTTTTTT; CDR3aa: CATEDRANTGELFF; abundance: NA; v_gene: TRBV6-6; j_gene: TRBJ2-2; d_gene: TRBD1
CDR3nt: TGTGCCAGCAGTTGGACAGGCCTTTCTAACTATGGCTACACCTTC; CDR3aa: CASSWTGLSNYGYTF; abundance: NA; v_gene: TRBV28; j_gene: TRBJ1-2; d_gene: TRBD1
CDR3nt: TGTGCCAGCAGCAACGGACAGGGAAGCAATCAGCCCCAGCATTTT; CDR3aa: CASSNGQGSNQPQHF; abundance: NA; v_gene: TRBV28; j_gene: TRBJ1-5; d_gene: TRBD1
CDR3nt: TGTGCCACCAGCTCTCGACGGGAAGAGACCCAGTACTTC; CDR3aa: CATSSRREETQYF; abundance: NA; v_gene: TRBV15; j_gene: TRBJ2-5; d_gene: NA
CDR3nt: TGTGCCAGCACTGAGGGAGGGCTTTTCTATGGCTACACCTTC; CDR3aa: CASTEGGLFYGYTF; abundance: NA; v_gene: TRBV6-1; j_gene: TRBJ1-2; d_gene: NA
CDR3nt: TGTGCAAGTCGCTTAGGACAGGGCAATGAGCAGTTCTTC; CDR3aa: CASRLGQGNEQFF; abundance: once; v_gene: TRBV12-2; j_gene: TRBJ2-1; d_gene: NA
CDR3nt: TGTGCCAGCAATCGGGGATCTGGGGCCAACGTCCTGACTTTC; CDR3aa: CASNRGSGANVLTF; abundance: NA; v_gene: TRBV6-5; j_gene: TRBJ2-6; d_gene: NA
CDR3nt: TGTGCCAGCAGCTTACCGGCCGAGGGGCCAGCTAACTATGGCTACACCTTC; CDR3aa: CASSLPAEGPANYGYTF; abundance: NA; v_gene: TRBV11-2; j_gene: TRBJ1-2; d_gene: NA
CDR3nt: TGCGCCAGCAGCTTAGTTGGCAGGGGTCGGTTCAATGAGCAGTTCTTC; CDR3aa: CASSLVGRGRFNEQFF; abundance: NA; v_gene: TRBV5-1; j_gene: TRBJ2-1; d_gene: NA
CDR3nt: TGTGCCAGCAGCGGGGAACAGGTGAACACTGAAGCTTTCTTT; CDR3aa: CASSGEQVNTEAFF; abundance: NA; v_gene: TRBV9; j_gene: TRBJ1-1; d_gene: NA
CDR3nt: TGTGCCAGCAGTGAAGATCGGACTAGCGGGAGAGATGACGGGGAGCTGTTTTTT; CDR3aa: CASSEDRTSGRDDGELFF; abundance: NA; v_gene: TRBV6-1; j_gene: TRBJ2-2; d_gene: TRBD2
CDR3nt: TGTGCCAGCATCCCTGGACTAGCGGGTAACACCGGGGAGCTGTTTTTT; CDR3aa: CASIPGLAGNTGELFF; abundance: few; v_gene: TRBV11-2; j_gene: TRBJ2-2; d_gene: TRBD2
CDR3nt: TGTGCCAGCAGCTGGATGATAGCGGGAGTCACAGATACGCAGTATTTT; CDR3aa: CASSWMIAGVTDTQYF; abundance: NA; v_gene: TRBV11-2; j_gene: TRBJ2-3; d_gene: TRBD2
CDR3nt: TGTGCCAGCAGACCTGGGACAGGCTACGAGCAGTACTTC; CDR3aa: CASRPGTGYEQYF; abundance: NA; v_gene: TRBV27; j_gene: TRBJ2-7; d_gene: TRBD1
CDR3nt: TGTGCCAGCTCAAAGACAGGGGCGTCCTATGGCTACACCTTC; CDR3aa: CASSKTGASYGYTF; abundance: NA; v_gene: TRBV27; j_gene: TRBJ1-2; d_gene: TRBD1
CDR3nt: TGTGCCTGGAAGGGGACAGGGGCAACTGAAGCTTTCTTT; CDR3aa: CAWKGTGATEAFF; abundance: few; v_gene: TRBV30; j_gene: TRBJ1-1; d_gene: TRBD1
CDR3nt: TGTGCCACCAGCCCAGGGACAGGGACAAATCAGCCCCAGCATTTT; CDR3aa: CATSPGTGTNQPQHF; abundance: NA; v_gene: TRBV15; j_gene: TRBJ1-5; d_gene: TRBD1
CDR3nt: TGTGCCAGCAGCCCAAGAGGCGACGGTCCCGGTGAGCAGTTCTTC; CDR3aa: CASSPRGDGPGEQFF; abundance: NA; v_gene: TRBV27; j_gene: TRBJ2-1; d_gene: NA
CDR3nt: TGTGCCAGCAGCTTAGTAGCCCTAAGCTCCTACAATGAGCAGTTCTTC; CDR3aa: CASSLVALSSYNEQFF; abundance: NA; v_gene: TRBV11-2; j_gene: TRBJ2-1; d_gene: NA
CDR3nt: TGTGCCAGCAGCTTATCACCGGGACGGACTAAGACGTACGAAGCTTTCTTT; CDR3aa: CASSLSPGRTKTYEAFF; abundance: NA; v_gene: TRBV7-8; j_gene: TRBJ1-1; d_gene: NA
CDR3nt: TGTGCCAGCAGTGAAGGTGGGAGCGAGCAGTACTTC; CDR3aa: CASSEGGSEQYF; abundance: NA; v_gene: TRBV6-1; j_gene: TRBJ2-7; d_gene: NA
CDR3nt: TGTGCCAGCAGTCTGACGGAATTCTATGGCTACACCTTC; CDR3aa: CASSLTEFYGYTF; abundance: NA; v_gene: TRBV6-5; j_gene: TRBJ1-2; d_gene: NA
CDR3nt: TGTGCCATCATGCGGGACATCCCCTACGAGCAGTACTTC; CDR3aa: CAIMRDIPYEQYF; abundance: NA; v_gene: TRBV10-3; j_gene: TRBJ2-7; d_gene: NA
CDR3nt: TGTGCCAGCAGTGAGGATTGGAGGGAGGGATACGAGCAGTACTTC; CDR3aa: CASSEDWREGYEQYF; abundance: NA; v_gene: TRBV2; j_gene: TRBJ2-7; d_gene: TRBD2
CDR3nt: TGTGCCAGCAGCCCATATAGCGGAGACTCTAGCACAGATACGCAGTATTTT; CDR3aa: CASSPYSGDSSTDTQYF; abundance: NA; v_gene: TRBV7-9; j_gene: TRBJ2-3; d_gene: NA
CDR3nt: TGTGCCAGTAGGGACAAGAGGTTGAGCAATCAGCCCCAGCATTTT; CDR3aa: CASRDKRLSNQPQHF; abundance: NA; v_gene: TRBV19; j_gene: TRBJ1-5; d_gene: NA
CDR3nt: TGTGCCAGCAGCCCCCAGGGATGGGGCAATCAGCCCCAGCATTTT; CDR3aa: CASSPQGWGNQPQHF; abundance: NA; v_gene: TRBV6-5; j_gene: TRBJ1-5; d_gene: NA
CDR3nt: TGTGCCAGCAGTGGGGACAGCTACTATGGCTACACCTTC; CDR3aa: CASSGDSYYGYTF; abundance: NA; v_gene: TRBV6-5; j_gene: TRBJ1-2; d_gene: TRBD1
CDR3nt: TGTGCCAGCAGTGACGGGGTTGGGACTGAAGCTTTCTTT; CDR3aa: CASSDGVGTEAFF; abundance: NA; v_gene: TRBV6-4; j_gene: TRBJ1-1; d_gene: NA
CDR3nt: TGTGCCAGCAGCTTATGGGACAGGCCTCACGAGCAGTACTTC; CDR3aa: CASSLWDRPHEQYF; abundance: NA; v_gene: TRBV5-4; j_gene: TRBJ2-7; d_gene: TRBD1
CDR3nt: TGCGCCAGCAGCCAAGAGGCGGCAGCGGTGAACCGTTACTATGGCTACACCTTC; CDR3aa: CASSQEAAAVNRYYGYTF; abundance: NA; v_gene: TRBV4-1; j_gene: TRBJ1-2; d_gene: NA
CDR3nt: TGTGCCAGCACCGCCTTCCAATACGGACCCGGCGCGGGGGAGCAGTACTTC; CDR3aa: CASTAFQYGPGAGEQYF; abundance: NA; v_gene: TRBV25-1; j_gene: TRBJ2-7; d_gene: NA
CDR3nt: TGTGCCTGGAGGATACCCTCCTACGAGCAGTACTTC; CDR3aa: CAWRIPSYEQYF; abundance: few; v_gene: TRBV30; j_gene: TRBJ2-7; d_gene: NA
CDR3nt: TGTGCCAGCAGCTTACCTCCGGGCCTCGGGGGGAATGAAAAACTGTTTTTT; CDR3aa: CASSLPPGLGGNEKLFF; abundance: NA; v_gene: TRBV7-9; j_gene: TRBJ1-4; d_gene: NA
CDR3nt: TGCAGCGTTGAAGATCTGGGGGAAAACTCCTACGAGCAGTACTTC; CDR3aa: CSVEDLGENSYEQYF; abundance: NA; v_gene: TRBV29-1; j_gene: TRBJ2-7; d_gene: NA
CDR3nt: TGTGCCAGCAACGGACCGCTGAGCTCCTATAATTCACCCCTCCACTTT; CDR3aa: CASNGPLSSYNSPLHF; abundance: NA; v_gene: TRBV28; j_gene: TRBJ1-6; d_gene: NA
CDR3nt: TGTGCCAGCAGTTACTCGGGCGGGACTAACTATGGCTACACCTTC; CDR3aa: CASSYSGGTNYGYTF; abundance: once; v_gene: TRBV6-6; j_gene: TRBJ1-2; d_gene: NA
CDR3nt: TGTGCCAGCAGCCCGGGACAGTACTACAATGAGCAGTTCTTC; CDR3aa: CASSPGQYYNEQFF; abundance: once; v_gene: TRBV5-6; j_gene: TRBJ2-1; d_gene: TRBD1